This is a list of T cell receptor beta chains from one sample in a study of cytomegalovirus exposure and HLA in healthy donors. Libraries were prepared by immunoSEQ multiplex PCR; TCRdb keeps only in-frame clonotypes and omits some of them. The sample yields 150,000 to 200,000 clones, around 79% seen once. Sequencing used PBMCs. These receptors came from a woman aged 45-59 years in good health and CMV-seronegative. The CDR3 runs from the conserved cysteine through the conserved F or W. The order of the fields is D gene, V gene, J gene, clone size, CDR3 DNA, CDR3 protein. The D gene is left open where the match is weak. Expanded clones get a size class; other rows say once, few or many, or leave the size out.

d_gene: -; v_gene: TRBV10-1; j_gene: TRBJ1-1; abundance: few; CDR3nt: TGCGCCAGCAGTTACACAGCGGGGACTGAAGCTTTCTTT; CDR3aa: CASSYTAGTEAFF
d_gene: -; v_gene: TRBV30; j_gene: TRBJ1-2; abundance: -; CDR3nt: TGTGCCTGGAGTAACCCACCAAAGGGGCTTTATGGCTACACCTTC; CDR3aa: CAWSNPPKGLYGYTF
d_gene: -; v_gene: TRBV11-1; j_gene: TRBJ1-1; abundance: -; CDR3nt: TGTGCCAGCAGCTTACCATTCGGGGGATCCACTGAAGCTTTCTTT; CDR3aa: CASSLPFGGSTEAFF
d_gene: -; v_gene: TRBV7-9; j_gene: TRBJ1-5; abundance: -; CDR3nt: TGTGCCAGCAGCTTAGCTTCGAGTGAACAGCCCCAGCATTTT; CDR3aa: CASSLASSEQPQHF
d_gene: -; v_gene: TRBV6-1; j_gene: TRBJ2-5; abundance: -; CDR3nt: TGTGCCAGCAGTGAGAGTCGGAGGGCGGAGACCCAGTACTTC; CDR3aa: CASSESRRAETQYF
d_gene: -; v_gene: TRBV27; j_gene: TRBJ2-1; abundance: -; CDR3nt: TGTGCCAGCAGCTGGGGCGGGACGTACAATGAGCAGTTCTTC; CDR3aa: CASSWGGTYNEQFF
d_gene: -; v_gene: TRBV20-1; j_gene: TRBJ2-7; abundance: once; CDR3nt: TGCAGTGCTACCTCAGGGCACGAGCAGTACTTC; CDR3aa: CSATSGHEQYF
d_gene: -; v_gene: TRBV7-2; j_gene: TRBJ1-4; abundance: -; CDR3nt: TGTGCCAGCAGCCCCCCGGGTGCAACTAATGAAAAACTGTTTTTT; CDR3aa: CASSPPGATNEKLFF
d_gene: -; v_gene: TRBV9; j_gene: TRBJ2-3; abundance: -; CDR3nt: TGTGCCAGCAGCGTAGGTAGCGGAGATACGCAGTATTTT; CDR3aa: CASSVGSGDTQYF
d_gene: TRBD1; v_gene: TRBV29-1; j_gene: TRBJ2-3; abundance: once; CDR3nt: TGCAGCGTAGCCCCCGGGACAGGAGGGGCAGATACGCAGTATTTT; CDR3aa: CSVAPGTGGADTQYF
d_gene: TRBD1; v_gene: TRBV18; j_gene: TRBJ2-7; abundance: -; CDR3nt: TGTGCCAGCTCACAAGGGGGGACAGGGAATTACGAGCAGTACTTC; CDR3aa: CASSQGGTGNYEQYF
d_gene: -; v_gene: TRBV19; j_gene: TRBJ2-5; abundance: -; CDR3nt: TGTGCCAGTAGTAGATCGACAGGGACTCAAGAGACCCAGTACTTC; CDR3aa: CASSRSTGTQETQYF
d_gene: -; v_gene: TRBV9; j_gene: TRBJ1-1; abundance: -; CDR3nt: TGTGCCAGCAGCGTAGAGACAGGGAACACTGAAGCTTTCTTT; CDR3aa: CASSVETGNTEAFF
d_gene: TRBD1; v_gene: TRBV2; j_gene: TRBJ2-1; abundance: once; CDR3nt: TGTGCCAGCAGTGACAGGGACAGGGTGGATGAGCAGTTCTTC; CDR3aa: CASSDRDRVDEQFF
d_gene: -; v_gene: TRBV2; j_gene: TRBJ1-2; abundance: -; CDR3nt: TGTGCCAGCATGATACGGGGGAACTATGGCTACACCTTC; CDR3aa: CASMIRGNYGYTF
d_gene: -; v_gene: TRBV27; j_gene: TRBJ1-5; abundance: -; CDR3nt: TGTGCCAGTAAGGAGGTTGGGGTATCAATAATGCCCCAGCATTTT; CDR3aa: CASKEVGVSIMPQHF
d_gene: -; v_gene: TRBV5-4; j_gene: TRBJ2-3; abundance: few; CDR3nt: TGTGCCAGCAGCCCGCTTTTGTCTAGCGGCACAGATACGCAGTATTTT; CDR3aa: CASSPLLSSGTDTQYF
d_gene: TRBD2; v_gene: TRBV2; j_gene: TRBJ2-7; abundance: -; CDR3nt: TGTGCCAGCAGTGGGGTGACTAGCCTACCCCCGGGTTTCTACGAGCAGTACTTC; CDR3aa: CASSGVTSLPPGFYEQYF
d_gene: -; v_gene: TRBV5-1; j_gene: TRBJ2-1; abundance: -; CDR3nt: TGCGCCAGCAGCTTCCTGGAGGCAGATCACAATGAGCAGTTCTTC; CDR3aa: CASSFLEADHNEQFF
d_gene: TRBD1; v_gene: TRBV30; j_gene: TRBJ2-3; abundance: -; CDR3nt: TGTGCCGGGACAGGGTCGGGCACAGATACGCAGTATTTT; CDR3aa: CAGTGSGTDTQYF
d_gene: -; v_gene: TRBV18; j_gene: TRBJ2-1; abundance: -; CDR3nt: TGTGCCAGCTCACCAATCGGGGGGCCCTACAATGAGCAGTTCTTC; CDR3aa: CASSPIGGPYNEQFF
d_gene: -; v_gene: TRBV4-1; j_gene: TRBJ1-4; abundance: -; CDR3nt: TGCGCCAGCAGCCAAATCCTTCCTCTCGAACCACGGGTGTCAACTAATGAAAAACTGTTTTTT; CDR3aa: CASSQILPLEPRVSTNEKLFF
d_gene: TRBD2; v_gene: TRBV4-1; j_gene: TRBJ2-7; abundance: -; CDR3nt: TGCGCCAGCAGCCAACTAGCGGGAGGGCCCTACGAGCAGTACTTC; CDR3aa: CASSQLAGGPYEQYF
d_gene: -; v_gene: TRBV13; j_gene: TRBJ2-7; abundance: once; CDR3nt: TGTGCCAGCACCATACAGGGTTCCTACGAGCAGTACTTC; CDR3aa: CASTIQGSYEQYF
d_gene: -; v_gene: TRBV6-5; j_gene: TRBJ2-2; abundance: -; CDR3nt: TGTGCCAGCAGCTACAGAGCCCCGGGCACCGGGGAGCTGTTTTTT; CDR3aa: CASSYRAPGTGELFF